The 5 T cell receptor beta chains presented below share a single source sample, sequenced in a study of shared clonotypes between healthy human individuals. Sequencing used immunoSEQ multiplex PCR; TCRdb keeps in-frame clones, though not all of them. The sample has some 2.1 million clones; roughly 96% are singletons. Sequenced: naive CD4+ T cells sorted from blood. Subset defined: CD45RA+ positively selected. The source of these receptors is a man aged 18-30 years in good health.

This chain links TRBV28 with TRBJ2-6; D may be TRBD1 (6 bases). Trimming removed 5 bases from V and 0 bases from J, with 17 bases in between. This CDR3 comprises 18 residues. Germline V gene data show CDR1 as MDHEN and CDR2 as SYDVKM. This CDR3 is CASSGLGTPNSGANVLTF. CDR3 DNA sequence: TGTGCCAGCAGTGGACTCGGGACACCCAACTCTGGGGCCAACGTCCTGACTTTC. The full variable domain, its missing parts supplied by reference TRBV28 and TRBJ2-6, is DVKVTQSSRYLVKRTGEKVFLECVQDMDHENMFWYRQDPGLGLRLIYFSYDVKMKEKGDIPEGYSVSREKKERFSLILESASTNQTSMYLCASSGLGTPNSGANVLTFGAGSRLTVL.

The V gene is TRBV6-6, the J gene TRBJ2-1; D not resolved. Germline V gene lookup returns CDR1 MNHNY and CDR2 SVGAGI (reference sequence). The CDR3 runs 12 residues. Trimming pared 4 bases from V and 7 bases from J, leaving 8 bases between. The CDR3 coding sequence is TGTGCCAGCAGTTCTCAGTTAAATGAGCAGTTCTTC. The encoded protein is CASSSQLNEQFF.

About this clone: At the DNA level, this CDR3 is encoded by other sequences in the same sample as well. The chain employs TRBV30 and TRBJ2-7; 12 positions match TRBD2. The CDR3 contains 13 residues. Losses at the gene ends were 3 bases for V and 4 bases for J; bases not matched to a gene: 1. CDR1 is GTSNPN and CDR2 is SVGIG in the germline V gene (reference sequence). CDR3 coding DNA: TGTGCCTGGAGACTAGCGGGGGGTTACGAGCAGTACTTC. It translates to CAWRLAGGYEQYF.

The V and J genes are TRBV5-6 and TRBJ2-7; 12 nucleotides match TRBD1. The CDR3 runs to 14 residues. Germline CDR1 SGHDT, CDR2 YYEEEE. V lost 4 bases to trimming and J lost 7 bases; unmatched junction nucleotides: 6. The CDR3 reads CASSEGQGAGEQYF. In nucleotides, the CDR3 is TGTGCCAGCAGCGAGGGACAGGGGGCGGGAGAGCAGTACTTC.

CDR3 DNA: TGTGCCAGCAGTTTGGGACTAGCGGGAGCCCAAGAGACCCAGTACTTC. Translating gives CASSLGLAGAQETQYF. The V and J genes are TRBV6-5 and TRBJ2-5; 14 bases line up with TRBD2. The CDR3 loop spans 16 amino acids. The V gene end was trimmed by 4 bases and the J gene end by 1 base; junction bases not matched to a gene: 2. CDR1 and CDR2 (germline): MNHEY, SVGAGI.